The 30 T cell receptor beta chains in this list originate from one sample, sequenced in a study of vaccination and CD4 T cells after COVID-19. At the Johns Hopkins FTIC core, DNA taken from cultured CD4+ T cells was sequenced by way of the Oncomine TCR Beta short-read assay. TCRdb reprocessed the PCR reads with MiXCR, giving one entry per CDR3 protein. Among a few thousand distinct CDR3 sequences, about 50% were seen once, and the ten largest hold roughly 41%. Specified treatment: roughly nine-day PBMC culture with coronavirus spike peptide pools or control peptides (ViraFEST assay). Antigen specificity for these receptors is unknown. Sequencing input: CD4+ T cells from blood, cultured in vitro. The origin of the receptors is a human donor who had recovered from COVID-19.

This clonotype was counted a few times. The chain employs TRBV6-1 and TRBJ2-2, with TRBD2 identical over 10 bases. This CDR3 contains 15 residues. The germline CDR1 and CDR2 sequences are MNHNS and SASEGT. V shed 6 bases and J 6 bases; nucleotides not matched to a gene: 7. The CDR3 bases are TGTGCCAGCAGGGGTACTAGCGGGGCCGCCGGGGAGCTGTTTTTT. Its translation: CASRGTSGAAGELFF.

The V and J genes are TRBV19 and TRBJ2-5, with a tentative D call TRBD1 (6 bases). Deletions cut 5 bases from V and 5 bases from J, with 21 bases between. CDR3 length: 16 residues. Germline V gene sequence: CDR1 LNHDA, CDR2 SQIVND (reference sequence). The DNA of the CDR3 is TGTGCCAGTAGTGTACAGGGTACGAGGGCGAGCGAGACCCAGTACTTC. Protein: CASSVQGTRASETQYF.

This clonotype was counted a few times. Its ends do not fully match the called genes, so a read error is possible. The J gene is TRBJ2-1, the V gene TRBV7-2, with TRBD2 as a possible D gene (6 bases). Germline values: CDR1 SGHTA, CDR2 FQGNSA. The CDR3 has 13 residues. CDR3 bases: TGTGCCAGCAGCTACCATCCCCCGGGAGCCCTGGGGTTC. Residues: CASSYHPPGALGF. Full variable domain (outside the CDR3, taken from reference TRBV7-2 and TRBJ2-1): GAGVSQSPSNKVTEKGKDVELRCDPISGHTALYWYRQSLGQGLEFLIYFQGNSAPDKSGLPSDRFSAERTGGSVSTLTIQRTQQEDSAVYLCASSYHPPGALGFGPGTRLTVL.

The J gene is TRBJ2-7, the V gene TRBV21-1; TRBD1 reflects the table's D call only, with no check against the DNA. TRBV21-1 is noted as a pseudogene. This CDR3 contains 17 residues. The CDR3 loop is CASSRGSPTGRSYEQYF. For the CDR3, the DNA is TGTGCCAGCAGCAGGGGCTCTCCGACAGGGCGAAGCTACGAGCAGTACTTC.

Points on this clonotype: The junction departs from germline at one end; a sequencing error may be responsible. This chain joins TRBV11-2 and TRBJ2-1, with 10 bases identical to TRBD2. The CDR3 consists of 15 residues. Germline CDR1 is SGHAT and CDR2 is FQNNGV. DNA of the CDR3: TGTGCCAGCACCTTAGCGGGAGGAACCTACAATGAGCAGTTCTTC. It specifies CASTLAGGTYNEQFF.

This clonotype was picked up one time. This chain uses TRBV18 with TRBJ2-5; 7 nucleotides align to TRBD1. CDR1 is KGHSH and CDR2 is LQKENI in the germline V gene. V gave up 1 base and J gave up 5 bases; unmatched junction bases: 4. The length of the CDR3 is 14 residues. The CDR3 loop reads CASSPQGAVETQYF. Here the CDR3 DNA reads TGTGCCAGCTCACCACAGGGGGCCGTGGAGACCCAGTACTTC.

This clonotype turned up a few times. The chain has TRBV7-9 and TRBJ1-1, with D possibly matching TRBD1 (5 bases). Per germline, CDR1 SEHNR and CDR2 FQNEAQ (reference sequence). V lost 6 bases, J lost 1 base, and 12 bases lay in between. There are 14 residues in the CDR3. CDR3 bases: TGTGCCAGCAGAGCAGGACAAGCGAACACTGAAGCTTTCTTT. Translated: CASRAGQANTEAFF.

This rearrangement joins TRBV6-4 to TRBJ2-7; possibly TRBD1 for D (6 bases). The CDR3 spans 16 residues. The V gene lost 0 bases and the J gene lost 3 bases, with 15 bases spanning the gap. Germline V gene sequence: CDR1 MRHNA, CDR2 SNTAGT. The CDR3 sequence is CASSDSRQGPYYEQYF. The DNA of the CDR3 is TGTGCCAGCAGTGACTCCCGTCAGGGGCCATACTACGAGCAGTACTTC.

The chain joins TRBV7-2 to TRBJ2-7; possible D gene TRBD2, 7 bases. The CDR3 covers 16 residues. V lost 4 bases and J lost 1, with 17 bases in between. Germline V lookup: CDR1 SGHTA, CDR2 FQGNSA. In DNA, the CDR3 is TGTGCCAGCAGCTGGGGGCGGGGGAGACTTTCCTACGAGCAGTACTTC. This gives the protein CASSWGRGRLSYEQYF.

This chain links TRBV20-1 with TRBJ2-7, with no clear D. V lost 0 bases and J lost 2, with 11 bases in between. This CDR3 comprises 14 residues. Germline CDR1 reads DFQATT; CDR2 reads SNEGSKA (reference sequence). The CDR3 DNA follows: TGCAGTGCTAGAGATGATAGGGCAGCCTACGAGCAGTACTTC. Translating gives CSARDDRAAYEQYF.

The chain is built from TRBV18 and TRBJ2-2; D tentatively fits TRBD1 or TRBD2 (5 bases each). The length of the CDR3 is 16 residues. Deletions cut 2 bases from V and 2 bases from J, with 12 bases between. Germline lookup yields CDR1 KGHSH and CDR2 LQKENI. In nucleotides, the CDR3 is TGTGCCAGCTCACCATTCTCGGGGCCCAACACCGGGGAGCTGTTTTTT. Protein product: CASSPFSGPNTGELFF.

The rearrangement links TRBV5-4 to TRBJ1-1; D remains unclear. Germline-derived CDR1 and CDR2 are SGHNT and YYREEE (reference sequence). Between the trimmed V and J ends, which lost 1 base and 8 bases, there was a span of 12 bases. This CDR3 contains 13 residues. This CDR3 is CASSLFGRVEAFF. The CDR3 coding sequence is TGTGCCAGCAGCTTGTTTGGCCGGGTGGAAGCTTTCTTT.

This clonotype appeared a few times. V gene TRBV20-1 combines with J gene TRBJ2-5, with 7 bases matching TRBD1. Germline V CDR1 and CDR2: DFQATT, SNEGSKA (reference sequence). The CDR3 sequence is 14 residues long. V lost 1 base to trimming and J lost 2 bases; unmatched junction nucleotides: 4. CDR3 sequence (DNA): TGCAGTGCTAGAGTGTGGGACAGACAAGAGACCCAGTACTTC. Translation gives CSARVWDRQETQYF.

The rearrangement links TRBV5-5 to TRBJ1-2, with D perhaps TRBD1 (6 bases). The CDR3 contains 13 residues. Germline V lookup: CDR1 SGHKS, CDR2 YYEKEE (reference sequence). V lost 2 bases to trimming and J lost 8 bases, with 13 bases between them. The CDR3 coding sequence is TGTGCCAGCAGCTTTCTCCAAGGGACAGGCTACACCTTC. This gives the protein CASSFLQGTGYTF.

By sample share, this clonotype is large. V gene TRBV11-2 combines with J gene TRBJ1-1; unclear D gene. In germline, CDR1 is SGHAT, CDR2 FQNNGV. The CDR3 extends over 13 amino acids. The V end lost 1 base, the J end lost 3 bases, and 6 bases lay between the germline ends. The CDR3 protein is CASSLVADTEAFF. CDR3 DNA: TGTGCCAGCAGCTTAGTGGCAGACACTGAAGCTTTCTTT. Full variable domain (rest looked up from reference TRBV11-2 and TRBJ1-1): EAGVAQSPRYKIIEKRQSVAFWCNPISGHATLYWYQQILGQGPKLLIQFQNNGVVDDSQLPKDRFSAERLKGVDSTLKIQPAKLEDSAVYLCASSLVADTEAFFGQGTRLTVV.

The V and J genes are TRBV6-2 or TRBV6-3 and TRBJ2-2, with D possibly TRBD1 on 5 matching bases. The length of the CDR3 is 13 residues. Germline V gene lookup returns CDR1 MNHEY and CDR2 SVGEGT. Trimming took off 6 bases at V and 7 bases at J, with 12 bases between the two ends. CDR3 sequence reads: CASRMVGVGELFF. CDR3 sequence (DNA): TGTGCCAGCAGGATGGTAGGGGTCGGGGAGCTGTTTTTT.

The DNA of the CDR3 is TGCGCCAGCAGCTTGACTCCCAGGGGGGACACTGAAGCTTTCTTT. This codes for CASSLTPRGDTEAFF. This chain connects TRBV5-1 to TRBJ1-1, with TRBD1 matching over 7 bases. The CDR3 length is 15 residues. Looked up from germline, CDR1 is SGHRS and CDR2 is YFSETQ. The trim removed 1 base at V and 3 bases at J, leaving 6 bases unmatched.

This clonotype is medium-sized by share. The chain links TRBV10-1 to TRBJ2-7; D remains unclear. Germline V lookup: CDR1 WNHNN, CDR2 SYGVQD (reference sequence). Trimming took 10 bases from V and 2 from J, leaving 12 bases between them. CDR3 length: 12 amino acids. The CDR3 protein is CAKPTAAYEQYF. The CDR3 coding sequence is TGCGCCAAGCCGACGGCGGCCTACGAGCAGTACTTC.

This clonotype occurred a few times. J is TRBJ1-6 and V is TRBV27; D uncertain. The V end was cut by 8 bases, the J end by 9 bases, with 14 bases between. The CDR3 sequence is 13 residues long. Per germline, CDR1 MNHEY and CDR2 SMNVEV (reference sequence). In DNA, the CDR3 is TGTGCCAGCGCCGTCGGGTTGTTTTCACCCCTCCACTTT. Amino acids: CASAVGLFSPLHF.

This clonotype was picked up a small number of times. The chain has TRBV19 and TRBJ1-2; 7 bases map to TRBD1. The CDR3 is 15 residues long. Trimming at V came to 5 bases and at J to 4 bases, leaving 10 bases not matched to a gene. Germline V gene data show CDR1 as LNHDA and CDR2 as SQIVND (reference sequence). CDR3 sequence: CASSDRAGTLYGYTF. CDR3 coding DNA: TGTGCCAGTAGTGACAGGGCCGGGACCCTCTATGGCTACACCTTC.

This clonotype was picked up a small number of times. CDR3 bases: TGTGCCAGCCCAGTCGGGGGTAGCAATCAGCCCCAGCATTTT. This sequence encodes CASPVGGSNQPQHF. The chain recombines TRBV6-4 with TRBJ1-5, with D tentatively TRBD1 (5 bases). The V and J ends lost 8 bases and 0 bases respectively, with 11 bases between them. This CDR3 region has 14 residues. Germline values: CDR1 MRHNA, CDR2 SNTAGT.

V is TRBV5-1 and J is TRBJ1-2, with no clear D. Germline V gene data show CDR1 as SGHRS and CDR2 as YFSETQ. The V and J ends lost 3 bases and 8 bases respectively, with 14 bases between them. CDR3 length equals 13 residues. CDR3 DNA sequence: TGCGCCAGCAGCTCGGAGACCTTAGGGGGCTACACCTTC. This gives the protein CASSSETLGGYTF. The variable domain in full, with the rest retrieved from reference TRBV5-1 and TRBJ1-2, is KAGVTQTPRYLIKTRGQQVTLSCSPISGHRSVSWYQQTPGQGLQFLFEYFSETQRNKGNFPGRFSGRQFSNSRSEMNVSTLELGDSALYLCASSSETLGGYTFGSGTRLTVV.

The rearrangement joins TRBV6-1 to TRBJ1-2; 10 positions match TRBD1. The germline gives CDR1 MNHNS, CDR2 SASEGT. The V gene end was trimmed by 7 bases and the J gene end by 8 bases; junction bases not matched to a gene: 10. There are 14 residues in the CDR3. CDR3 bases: TGTGCCAGCACGCAAGACAGGGGGCTAAACGGCTACACCTTC. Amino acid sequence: CASTQDRGLNGYTF.

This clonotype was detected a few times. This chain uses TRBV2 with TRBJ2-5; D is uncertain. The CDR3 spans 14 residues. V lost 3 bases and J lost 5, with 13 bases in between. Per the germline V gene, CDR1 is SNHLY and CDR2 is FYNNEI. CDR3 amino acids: CASSDGPPAETQYF. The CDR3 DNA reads TGTGCCAGCAGTGACGGCCCCCCCGCCGAGACCCAGTACTTC.

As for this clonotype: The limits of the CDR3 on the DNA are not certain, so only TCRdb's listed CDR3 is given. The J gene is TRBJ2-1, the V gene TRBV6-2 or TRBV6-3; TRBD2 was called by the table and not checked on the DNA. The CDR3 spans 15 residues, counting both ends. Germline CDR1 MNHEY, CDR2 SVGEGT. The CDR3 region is CASSTSGLAGRRQFF.

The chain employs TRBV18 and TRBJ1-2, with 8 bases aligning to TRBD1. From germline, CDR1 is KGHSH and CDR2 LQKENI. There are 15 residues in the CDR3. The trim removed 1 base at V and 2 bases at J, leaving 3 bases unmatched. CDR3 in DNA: TGTGCCAGCTCACCACAGACAGGGGAAAACTATGGCTACACCTTC. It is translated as CASSPQTGENYGYTF.

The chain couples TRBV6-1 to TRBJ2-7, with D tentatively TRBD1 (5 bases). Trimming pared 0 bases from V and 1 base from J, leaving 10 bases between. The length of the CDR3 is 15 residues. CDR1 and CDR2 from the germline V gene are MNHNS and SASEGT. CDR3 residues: CASSEASAGSYEQYF. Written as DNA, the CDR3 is TGTGCCAGCAGTGAAGCGTCGGCAGGGTCCTACGAGCAGTACTTC.

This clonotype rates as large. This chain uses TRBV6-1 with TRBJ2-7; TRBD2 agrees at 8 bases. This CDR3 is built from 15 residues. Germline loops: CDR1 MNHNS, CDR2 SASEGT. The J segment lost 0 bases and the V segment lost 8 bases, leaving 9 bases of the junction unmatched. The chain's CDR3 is CASGAGGTSSYEQYF. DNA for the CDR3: TGTGCCAGCGGGGCGGGAGGCACTTCCTCCTACGAGCAGTACTTC.

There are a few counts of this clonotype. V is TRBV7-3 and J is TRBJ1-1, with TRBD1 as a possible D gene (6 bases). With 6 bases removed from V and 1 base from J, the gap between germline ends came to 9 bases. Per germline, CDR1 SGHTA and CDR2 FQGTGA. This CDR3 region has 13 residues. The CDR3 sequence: CASSEGGNTEAFF. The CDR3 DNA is TGTGCCAGCAGTGAAGGGGGGAACACTGAAGCTTTCTTT. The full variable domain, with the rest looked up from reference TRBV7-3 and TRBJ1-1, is GAGVSQTPSNKVTEKGKYVELRCDPISGHTALYWYRQSLGQGPEFLIYFQGTGAADDSGLPNDRFFAVRPEGSVSTLKIQRTERGDSAVYLCASSEGGNTEAFFGQGTRLTVV.

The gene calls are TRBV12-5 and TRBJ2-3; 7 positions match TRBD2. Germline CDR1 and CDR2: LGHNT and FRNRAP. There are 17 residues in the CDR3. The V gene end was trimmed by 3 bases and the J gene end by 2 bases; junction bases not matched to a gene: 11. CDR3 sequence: CASGLGRGRAPTDTQYF. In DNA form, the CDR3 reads TGTGCTAGTGGTTTAGGGCGGGGGAGGGCCCCCACAGATACGCAGTATTTT.